This T cell receptor (beta chain) was observed in a study of shared clonotypes between healthy human individuals. Nashville, Tennessee was home to all donors, each a Caucasian adult. The V gene's germline CDR1 is SGHTS and CDR2 YDEGEE. The CDR3 totals 15 residues. J was trimmed by 6 bases and V by 1 base; bases with no gene match: 4. Assay execution proceeded at the deep level. Produced via immunoSEQ multiplex PCR; TCRdb's table is partial and in-frame only. The sample has about 520,000 clones, more than 75% seen once. This chain joins TRBV5-8 and TRBJ2-7; 13 nucleotides line up with TRBD2. The receptor comes from a woman between 40 and 55 years old in good health. Some clones in this sample may be carry-over from other donors' samples. Sequenced material: PBMCs. This CDR3 is CASSLTSGRAGEQYF. In DNA form, the CDR3 reads TGTGCCAGCAGCTTGACTAGCGGGAGGGCCGGCGAGCAGTACTTC.